The 18 T cell receptor beta chains listed next were all sequenced from one sample in a study of cytomegalovirus exposure and HLA in healthy donors. Primers: 60 Vbeta forward and 13 Jbeta reverse. Clones were sequenced by immunoSEQ multiplex PCR, and TCRdb holds only the in-frame ones, with some missing. The table lists approximately 110,000 clones, around 80% of them singletons. Material for sequencing was PBMCs. Receptors originate from a man in his forties or fifties in good health and CMV-seronegative.

The V gene is TRBV9, the J gene TRBJ2-2; 10 bases are a match to TRBD1. The CDR3 consists of 16 residues. In germline, CDR1 is SGDLS, CDR2 YYNGEE. After removal of 0 bases from V and 7 bases from J, the junction contained 6 bases not matched to a gene. This CDR3 is CASSVAGTGEIGELFF. The CDR3 DNA reads TGTGCCAGCAGCGTAGCCGGGACAGGGGAGATCGGGGAGCTGTTTTTT.

The sample holds a few counts of this clone. The gene calls are TRBV11-2 and TRBJ1-4; D gene unclear. Trimming pared 5 bases from V and 5 bases from J, leaving 12 bases between. CDR3 length equals 14 residues. Germline V CDR1 and CDR2: SGHAT, FQNNGV. The CDR3 nucleotides are TGTGCCAGCAGCCAAAATGCGGGGAATGAAAAACTGTTTTTT. Translation gives CASSQNAGNEKLFF.

V usage is TRBV15 and J usage is TRBJ1-2, with D tentatively TRBD1 (5 bases). Trimming cost V 3 bases and J 3 bases, with 8 bases left between them. CDR3 length: 13 residues. Germline loops: CDR1 LNHNV, CDR2 YYDKDF (reference sequence). The CDR3 loop reads CATSRQGDYGYTF. The CDR3 DNA sequence: TGTGCCACCAGCAGGCAGGGTGACTATGGCTACACCTTC.

This chain links TRBV7-2 with TRBJ1-2; 9 nucleotides match TRBD1. The CDR3 has 17 residues. V dropped 1 base and J dropped 3; count of bases not matched to a gene: 9. Germline CDR1 SGHTA, CDR2 FQGNSA. The CDR3 DNA reads TGTGCCAGCAGCTTAGGGACAGGGGCGACAGGGGACTATGGCTACACCTTC. Translation gives CASSLGTGATGDYGYTF.

This chain connects TRBV10-3 to TRBJ1-1; 10 nucleotides align to TRBD1. This CDR3 spans 13 amino acids. The germline CDR1 and CDR2 sequences are ENHRY and SYGVKD. The V gene end was trimmed by 6 bases and the J gene end by 4 bases; junction bases not matched to a gene: 2. The CDR3 sequence: CAISRDRGTEAFF. CDR3 nucleotide sequence: TGTGCCATCAGCCGGGACAGGGGCACTGAAGCTTTCTTT.

The chain employs TRBV7-9 and TRBJ2-5; D possibly corresponds to TRBD1 (6 bases). The DNA end is a closer match to TRBJ2-7, so the J assignment may be wrong. Looked up from germline, CDR1 is SEHNR and CDR2 is FQNEAQ (reference sequence). This CDR3 is 13 amino acids long. This CDR3 is CASSSLDSYEQYF. DNA of the CDR3: TGTGCCAGCAGCTCACTGGACAGCTACGAGCAGTACTTC.

This chain connects TRBV6-5 to TRBJ2-3; D remains unclear. Trimming left V 2 bases short and J 10 bases short, with 7 bases between. Germline CDR1 MNHEY, CDR2 SVGAGI. This CDR3 has 11 residues. Written as DNA, the CDR3 is TGTGCCAGCAGTTACGGGCCGGCGCAGTATTTT. Translation: CASSYGPAQYF.

There are a few counts of this clone. The chain employs TRBV5-6 and TRBJ2-5; TRBD1 matches at 7 bases. Germline V gives CDR1 SGHDT, CDR2 YYEEEE. With 0 bases clipped from V and 5 bases from J, the junction kept 7 bases outside the gene matches. CDR3 length: 15 residues. Here the CDR3 DNA reads TGTGCCAGCAGCTTGGGGACAGGAGGCGGTGAGACCCAGTACTTC. Its protein is CASSLGTGGGETQYF.

This clone was recorded once. Other nucleotide sequences in the sample specify the same CDR3. The chain combines TRBV7-3 with TRBJ1-1, with unresolved D. The germline V gene has CDR1 SGHTA and CDR2 FQGTGA. The germline V and J ends were trimmed by 5 bases and 3 bases, with 10 bases remaining between them. The CDR3 has 13 residues. The CDR3 reads CASSPRGDTEAFF. The DNA of the CDR3 is TGTGCCAGCAGCCCCCGCGGGGACACTGAAGCTTTCTTT.

The chain employs TRBV18 and TRBJ2-6, with 7 bases that match TRBD2. V was clipped by 5 bases and J by 6 bases; unmatched bases: 4. Germline CDR1 and CDR2: KGHSH and LQKENI. This CDR3 contains 14 residues. The CDR3: CASSTQREANVLTF. The CDR3 DNA reads as TGTGCCAGCTCAACGCAGCGGGAGGCCAACGTCCTGACTTTC.

Here the CDR3 reads CASSPRVSYEQYF. The CDR3 region has the DNA TGTGCCAGCAGCCCCCGCGTCTCCTACGAGCAGTACTTC. The chain is built from TRBV7-2 and TRBJ2-7; D gene uncertain. Trimming pared 5 bases from V and 0 bases from J, leaving 8 bases between. This CDR3 comprises 13 residues. Germline CDR1 and CDR2: SGHTA and FQGNSA.

The chain employs TRBV9 and TRBJ2-5, with no clear D. CDR3 length equals 14 residues. The V gene lost 0 bases and the J gene lost 1 base, with 7 bases spanning the gap. Germline lookup yields CDR1 SGDLS and CDR2 YYNGEE. CDR3 residues: CASSVAPSQETQYF. The DNA of the CDR3 is TGTGCCAGCAGCGTAGCCCCCAGCCAAGAGACCCAGTACTTC.

This clone was recorded once. The CDR3 DNA reads as TGTGCCAGCAGGCCGGGAGAGAACACCGGGGAGCTGTTTTTT. Its translation is CASRPGENTGELFF. The chain has TRBV5-5 and TRBJ2-2; a weak D match, TRBD2 (6 bases). CDR3 length: 14 residues. Germline V gene data show CDR1 as SGHKS and CDR2 as YYEKEE (reference sequence). V dropped 5 bases and J dropped 1 base, with 9 bases sitting between them.

This clone has a handful of counts. The V gene is TRBV2, the J gene TRBJ1-5, with 7 bases identical to TRBD1. This CDR3 comprises 12 residues. Germline V gene sequence: CDR1 SNHLY, CDR2 FYNNEI. The V segment lost 6 bases and the J segment 6 bases; nucleotides outside the gene matches: 2. CDR3: CASRAGGQPQHF. As DNA, the CDR3 is TGTGCCAGCAGGGCAGGGGGTCAGCCCCAGCATTTT.

This chain uses TRBV28 with TRBJ2-1, with D tentatively TRBD1 (7 bases). The CDR3 is 17 amino acids. Trimming took off 1 base at V and 5 bases at J, with 18 bases between the two ends. Germline V gene lookup returns CDR1 MDHEN and CDR2 SYDVKM. The CDR3 sequence: CASSLSREAGGHNEQFF. The CDR3 DNA is TGTGCCAGCAGTTTATCGCGAGAGGCAGGGGGGCACAATGAGCAGTTCTTC.

This rearrangement joins TRBV2 to TRBJ2-2; possibly TRBD1 for D (5 bases). Trimming took 7 bases from V and 5 from J, leaving 14 bases between them. The CDR3 runs 14 residues. CDR1 is SNHLY, CDR2 FYNNEI, per germline. CDR3 sequence reads: CASKNQGWTGELFF. DNA of the CDR3: TGTGCCAGCAAGAATCAGGGTTGGACCGGGGAGCTGTTTTTT.

The chain couples TRBV7-2 to TRBJ1-1, with TRBD1 matching 7 bases. The V gene end was trimmed by 5 bases and the J gene end by 2 bases; junction bases not matched to a gene: 5. Germline loops: CDR1 SGHTA, CDR2 FQGNSA. The length of the CDR3 is 14 residues. The CDR3 sequence is CASSTQGSNTEAFF. CDR3 DNA sequence: TGTGCCAGCAGCACACAGGGGAGCAACACTGAAGCTTTCTTT.

To note about this clone: Other nucleotide sequences in the sample specify the same CDR3. The chain is built from TRBV28 and TRBJ1-5; TRBD1 aligns across 7 bases. Germline V gene sequence: CDR1 MDHEN, CDR2 SYDVKM. Trimming cost V 6 bases and J 2 bases; bases outside gene matches: 4. This CDR3 is built from 14 residues. Written as DNA, the CDR3 is TGTGCCAGCAGCCAGGGGGGCGGCAATCAGCCCCAGCATTTT. Amino acid sequence: CASSQGGGNQPQHF.